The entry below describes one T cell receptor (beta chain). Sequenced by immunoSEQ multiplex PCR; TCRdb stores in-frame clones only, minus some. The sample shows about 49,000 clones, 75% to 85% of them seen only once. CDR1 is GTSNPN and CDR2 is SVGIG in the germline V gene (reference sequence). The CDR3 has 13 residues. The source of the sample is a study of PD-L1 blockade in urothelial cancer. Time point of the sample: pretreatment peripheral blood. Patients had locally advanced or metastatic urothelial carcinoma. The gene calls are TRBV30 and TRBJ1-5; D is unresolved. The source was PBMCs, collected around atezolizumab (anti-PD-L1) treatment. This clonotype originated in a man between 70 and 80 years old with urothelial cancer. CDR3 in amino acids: CARSGGRGQPQHF. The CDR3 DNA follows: TGTGCTCGGAGCGGAGGGCGCGGTCAGCCCCAGCATTTT.